The sequence of this T cell receptor beta chain was determined in a study of blood T cells in healthy people across ages. Study-wide findings and caveats: Age showed a roughly linear inverse relationship with TCR beta diversity per million T cells.

A second about 7 to 11 cycle PCR used barcoded and J-beta primers. TCRdb recomputed calls from the 5' RACE reads with MiXCR, one row per CDR3 protein. This repertoire shows about 1.7 million distinct CDR3 sequences, approximately 30% found once; its top ten account for 6.5% to 8.5%. This clonotype has more than one count but fewer than ten. Its antigen remains unidentified. Germline lookup yields CDR1 KGHDR and CDR2 SFDVKD. J gave up 2 bases and V 6 bases, and 4 bases lay outside the gene matches. CDR3 length: 15 amino acids. This clonotype originated in a woman in her twenties or thirties in good health. What was sequenced was blood. The chain has TRBV24-1 and TRBJ1-5; 9 bases are a match to TRBD1. CDR3 amino acids: CATSPRTGGNQPQHF. CDR3 coding DNA: TGTGCCACCAGTCCACGGACAGGGGGCAATCAGCCCCAGCATTTT.